This passage covers 19 T cell receptor beta chains from one sample sequenced in a study of T cell repertoires in cytomegalovirus infection. These receptors are not linked to any known antigen. TCRdb used MiXCR to reprocess the reads, holding one entry per CDR3 protein. The table has approximately 1,000,000 distinct CDR3 sequences, less than 40% seen once. The sample in question was cultured CD8+ T cells from PBMCs, obtained from culture after CMV antigen stimulation. All receptors come from a human donor in good health (CMV status not recorded). Some clones in this sample may be carry-over from other donors' samples.

CDR3 loop: CASSQVVWSSYNEQFF. The CDR3 bases are TGCGCCAGCAGCCAAGTCGTGTGGAGTTCCTACAATGAGCAGTTCTTC. The rearrangement joins TRBV4-3 to TRBJ2-1, with unresolved D. Germline V gives CDR1 LGHNA, CDR2 YSLEER. V was pared by 1 base and J by 1 base, with 11 bases between. The CDR3 has 16 residues.

V usage is TRBV29-1 and J usage is TRBJ2-5, with TRBD2 matching 8 bases. The CDR3 is 17 residues long. Germline lookup yields CDR1 SQVTM and CDR2 ANQGSEA. With V trimmed by 3 bases and J by 5 bases, 17 bases remained unmatched. The DNA of the CDR3 is TGCAGCGTTGAGGGTCGAGTAGCGGGGTGGTGGGGGGAGACCCAGTACTTC. This codes for CSVEGRVAGWWGETQYF.

This clonotype was recorded a few times. This chain connects TRBV12-3 or TRBV12-4 to TRBJ1-1; D gene ambiguous. Trimming took off 1 base at V and 4 bases at J, with 13 bases between the two ends. The CDR3 is 15 residues long. This CDR3 reads CASSLVGWGSTEAFF. As DNA, the CDR3 is TGTGCCAGCAGTTTAGTGGGGTGGGGAAGCACTGAAGCTTTCTTT.

The chain has TRBV25-1 and TRBJ2-2; TRBD2 matches at 8 bases. Germline V gene data show CDR1 as MGHDK and CDR2 as SYGVNS. The CDR3 loop spans 18 amino acids. Trimming removed 3 bases from V and 0 bases from J; junction bases left unmatched: 9. The CDR3 DNA follows: TGTGCCAGCAGTGACCCCTCGGGGGGGGCTACGAACACCGGGGAGCTGTTTTTT. Its protein product is CASSDPSGGATNTGELFF.

The rearrangement links TRBV29-1 to TRBJ2-1; TRBD1 might be the D (6 bases). V dropped 0 bases and J dropped 7 bases, with 16 bases sitting between them. The germline V gene encodes CDR1 SQVTM and CDR2 ANQGSEA. This CDR3 comprises 15 residues. CDR3 sequence reads: CSVEERGYQRNEQFF. The CDR3 DNA sequence: TGCAGCGTTGAAGAGAGGGGGTACCAGCGGAATGAGCAGTTCTTC.

The chain joins TRBV9 to TRBJ2-5; 14 positions match TRBD2. The CDR3 has 15 residues. The J segment lost 5 bases and the V segment lost 2 bases, leaving 2 bases of the junction unmatched. The V gene's germline CDR1 is SGDLS and CDR2 YYNGEE. CDR3 sequence reads: CASSVTSGGAETQYF. The CDR3 region has the DNA TGTGCCAGCAGCGTGACTAGCGGGGGGGCTGAGACCCAGTACTTC.

This clonotype was picked up a small number of times. The chain links TRBV27 to TRBJ2-1; D perhaps matches TRBD2 (5 bases). Per the germline V gene, CDR1 is MNHEY and CDR2 is SMNVEV (reference sequence). The germline V and J ends were trimmed by 11 bases and 9 bases, with 5 bases remaining between them. The CDR3 length is 8 residues. CDR3 sequence (DNA): TGTGCCGCGGGTGAGCAGTTCTTC. Its translation is CAAGEQFF.

CDR3 residues: CASSPDSWAGDELAAFF. The DNA of the CDR3 is TGCGCCAGCAGCCCGGATAGCTGGGCCGGGGATGAACTTGCAGCTTTCTTT. V and J are TRBV4-1 and TRBJ1-1; no clear D. The V end was cut by 4 bases, the J end by 10 bases, with 28 bases between. Germline assignment: CDR1 MGHRA and CDR2 YSYEKL. The CDR3 has 17 amino acids.

This clonotype has only a few counts. CDR3 amino acids: CASSLTGTISTEAFF. DNA for the CDR3: TGCGCCAGCAGCTTGACAGGGACTATATCCACTGAAGCTTTCTTT. The rearrangement links TRBV5-1 to TRBJ1-1, with a tentative D call TRBD1 (6 bases). The V gene lost 1 base and the J gene lost 4 bases, with 14 bases spanning the gap. Germline CDR1 is SGHRS and CDR2 is YFSETQ. The CDR3 extends over 15 amino acids.

This chain joins TRBV4-3 and TRBJ1-6; D gene uncertain. Per the germline V gene, CDR1 is LGHNA and CDR2 is YSLEER. There are 16 residues in the CDR3. The ends were cut back, 4 bases at V and 6 bases at J, with 16 bases in the middle. CDR3 sequence: CASSPTWRVTNSPLHF. In DNA, the CDR3 is TGCGCCAGCAGCCCGACATGGCGCGTAACTAATTCACCCCTCCACTTT.

With regard to this clonotype: A much larger clone is a single base away; this may be a read error. The rearrangement uses TRBV7-6 and TRBJ2-3; 7 bases are a match to TRBD2. From germline, CDR1 is SGHVS and CDR2 FNYEAQ. CDR3 length: 16 amino acids. In DNA, the CDR3 is TGTGTCAGCAGCCCTAGCGGCTCTTCACACACAGATACGCAGTATTTT. Protein product: CVSSPSGSSHTDTQYF.

This clonotype was seen a handful of times. This chain links TRBV20-1 with TRBJ2-3, with 8 positions matching TRBD2. Germline trimming cut 2 bases from V and 0 bases from J; bases unmatched to any gene: 4. The germline V gene has CDR1 DFQATT and CDR2 SNEGSKA (reference sequence). This CDR3 region has 15 residues. The CDR3: CSARRLAGSTDTQYF. Written as DNA, the CDR3 is TGCAGTGCTAGACGCTTAGCGGGGAGCACAGATACGCAGTATTTT.

V usage is TRBV6-5 and J usage is TRBJ1-2; D uncertain. CDR1 is MNHEY, CDR2 SVGAGI, per germline. The CDR3 length is 12 residues. Between the trimmed V and J ends, which lost 6 bases and 2 bases, there was a span of 7 bases. This CDR3 is CASRSTNYGYTF. The DNA of the CDR3 is TGTGCCAGCAGGTCCACGAACTATGGCTACACCTTC.

This clonotype was seen more than once but under ten times. The chain links TRBV6-1 to TRBJ1-1; D is uncertain. Trimming shortened V by 3 bases and J by 11 bases, and 4 bases separated the two germline ends. Germline CDR1 and CDR2: MNHNS and SASEGT. This CDR3 spans 9 amino acids. The CDR3 coding sequence is TGTGCCAGCAGTGATAGCGCTTTCTTT. The encoded protein is CASSDSAFF.

V gene TRBV6-2 or TRBV6-3 combines with J gene TRBJ2-5; the D gene is possibly TRBD2 (6 bases). There are 13 residues in the CDR3. Germline V gene sequence: CDR1 MNHEY, CDR2 SVGEGT. V shed 4 bases and J shed 5 bases, with 11 bases lying between them. Written as DNA, the CDR3 is TGTGCCAGCAGTTCCGGGACTTGGGAGACCCAGTACTTC. Its protein is CASSSGTWETQYF.

The chain is built from TRBV7-9 and TRBJ2-3; no definite D call. Trimming stripped 7 bases from V and 1 base from J, with 18 bases between. The germline CDR1 and CDR2 sequences are SEHNR and FQNEAQ (reference sequence). CDR3 length: 16 residues. In DNA, the CDR3 is TGTGCCAGCAACATAGGACGCCACTCAGGCACAGATACGCAGTATTTT. Translated: CASNIGRHSGTDTQYF.

This clonotype came up once. The genes are TRBV20-1 and TRBJ1-2; possibly TRBD1 for D (5 bases). The CDR3 totals 15 residues. With 0 bases removed from V and 3 bases from J, the gap between germline ends came to 14 bases. Looked up from germline, CDR1 is DFQATT and CDR2 is SNEGSKA (reference sequence). Written as DNA, the CDR3 is TGCAGTGCTAGAGACAGGGATGGGTCGGACTATGGCTACACCTTC. Translating gives CSARDRDGSDYGYTF.

There are a few counts of this clonotype. The chain has TRBV3-1 and TRBJ1-3, with D perhaps TRBD1 (5 bases). V dropped 0 bases and J dropped 4 bases, with 10 bases sitting between them. Germline CDR1 and CDR2: LGHDT and YNNKEL (reference sequence). This CDR3 has 15 amino acids. CDR3: CASSQDVTGGNTIYF. CDR3 nucleotides: TGTGCCAGCAGCCAAGATGTAACAGGCGGAAACACCATATATTTT.

This clonotype was observed a few times. The gene calls are TRBV19 and TRBJ1-5; D remains ambiguous. The CDR3 extends over 14 amino acids. Trimming cost V 3 bases and J 1 base, with 7 bases left between them. CDR1 and CDR2 from the germline V gene are LNHDA and SQIVND (reference sequence). The CDR3 DNA is TGTGCCAGTAGTATTTTGGACAGCAATCAGCCCCAGCATTTT. Translating gives CASSILDSNQPQHF.